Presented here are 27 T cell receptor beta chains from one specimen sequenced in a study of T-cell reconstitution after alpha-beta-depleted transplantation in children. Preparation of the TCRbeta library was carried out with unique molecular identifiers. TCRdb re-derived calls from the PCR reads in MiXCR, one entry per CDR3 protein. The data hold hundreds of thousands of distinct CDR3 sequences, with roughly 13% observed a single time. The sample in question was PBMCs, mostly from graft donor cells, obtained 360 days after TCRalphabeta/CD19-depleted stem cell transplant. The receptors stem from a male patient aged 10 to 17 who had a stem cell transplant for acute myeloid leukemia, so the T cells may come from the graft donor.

The CDR3 nucleotides are TGTGCCAGCACCCCCCGACCCGGGACTTTACGGGGTGGGCAGTTCTTC. This translates into CASTPRPGTLRGGQFF. The V and J genes are TRBV5-6 and TRBJ2-1; a possible D gene is TRBD2 (6 bases). V was shortened by 6 bases and J by 12 bases, with 28 bases between the two germline ends. CDR1 and CDR2 (germline): SGHDT, YYEEEE. The CDR3 is made up of 16 amino acids.

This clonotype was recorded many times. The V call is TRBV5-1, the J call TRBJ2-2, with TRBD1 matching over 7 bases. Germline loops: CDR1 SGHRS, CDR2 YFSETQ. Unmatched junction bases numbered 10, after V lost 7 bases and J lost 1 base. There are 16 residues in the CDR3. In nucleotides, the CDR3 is TGCGCCAGCGCGTTATTTCGGACAGGGAACACCGGGGAGCTGTTTTTT. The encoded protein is CASALFRTGNTGELFF. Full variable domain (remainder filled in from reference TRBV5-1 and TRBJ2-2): KAGVTQTPRYLIKTRGQQVTLSCSPISGHRSVSWYQQTPGQGLQFLFEYFSETQRNKGNFPGRFSGRQFSNSRSEMNVSTLELGDSALYLCASALFRTGNTGELFFGEGSRLTVL.

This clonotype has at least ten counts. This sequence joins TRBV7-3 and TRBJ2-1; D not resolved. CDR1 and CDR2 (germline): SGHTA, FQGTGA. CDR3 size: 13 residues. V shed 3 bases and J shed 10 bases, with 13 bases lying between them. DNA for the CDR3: TGTGCCAGCAGCTTTGACTCCCCTGGAGAGCAGTTCTTC. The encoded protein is CASSFDSPGEQFF.

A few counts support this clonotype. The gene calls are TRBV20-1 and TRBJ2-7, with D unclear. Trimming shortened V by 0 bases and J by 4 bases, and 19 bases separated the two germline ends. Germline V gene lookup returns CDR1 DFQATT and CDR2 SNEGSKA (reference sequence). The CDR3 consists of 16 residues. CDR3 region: CSARDVGRGSFYEQYF. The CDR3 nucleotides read TGCAGTGCTAGAGACGTAGGACGCGGCTCTTTTTACGAGCAGTACTTC.

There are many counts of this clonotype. The CDR3 here is CASSFQRQPQHF. Here the CDR3 DNA reads TGTGCCAGCAGTTTTCAGCGGCAGCCCCAGCATTTT. The chain carries TRBV28 and TRBJ1-5; D not certain. V shed 3 bases and J shed 7 bases, with 7 bases lying between them. CDR1 is MDHEN, CDR2 SYDVKM, per germline. This CDR3 is built from 12 residues. The whole variable domain, filled in from reference TRBV28 and TRBJ1-5, reads DVKVTQSSRYLVKRTGEKVFLECVQDMDHENMFWYRQDPGLGLRLIYFSYDVKMKEKGDIPEGYSVSREKKERFSLILESASTNQTSMYLCASSFQRQPQHFGDGTRLSIL.

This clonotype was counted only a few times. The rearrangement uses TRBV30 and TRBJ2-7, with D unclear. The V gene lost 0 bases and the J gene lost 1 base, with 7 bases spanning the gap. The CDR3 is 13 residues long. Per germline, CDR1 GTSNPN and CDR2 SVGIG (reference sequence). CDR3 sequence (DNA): TGTGCCTGGAGTGTAAGGGATTCCTACGAGCAGTACTTC. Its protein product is CAWSVRDSYEQYF.

CDR3 DNA sequence: TGCAGCGCTGCTGGAACTAGCGGGAGAGACTACGAGCAGTACTTC. Its protein is CSAAGTSGRDYEQYF. The V and J genes are TRBV29-1 and TRBJ2-7; 11 positions match TRBD2. The V and J ends lost 7 bases and 3 bases, in that order; junction bases with no gene match: 11. Germline values: CDR1 SQVTM, CDR2 ANQGSEA. This CDR3 has 15 amino acids.

The CDR3 protein is CASRRNRTSGRTDTQYF. The CDR3, as DNA: TGTGCCAGCAGACGCAACAGGACTAGCGGGAGAACAGATACGCAGTATTTT. J is TRBJ2-3 and V is TRBV7-8; 13 nucleotides line up with TRBD2. V trimming: 6 bases; J trimming: 3 bases; junction bases outside the gene matches: 9. This CDR3 region has 17 residues. In germline, CDR1 is SGHVS, CDR2 FQNEAQ. Together with reference TRBV7-8 and TRBJ2-3, the CDR3 gives the full variable domain: GAGVSQSPRYKVAKRGQDVALRCDPISGHVSLFWYQQALGQGPEFLTYFQNEAQLDKSGLPSDRFFAERPEGSVSTLKIQRTQQEDSAVYLCASRRNRTSGRTDTQYFGPGTRLTVL.

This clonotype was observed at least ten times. This CDR3 is CSVEYPGLAGSYEQYF. The DNA for the CDR3 is TGCAGCGTTGAATACCCGGGACTAGCGGGTTCCTACGAGCAGTACTTC. The chain carries TRBV29-1 and TRBJ2-7; 12 nucleotides align to TRBD2. J was trimmed by 1 base and V by 2 bases; bases with no gene match: 6. This CDR3 contains 16 residues. Germline lookup yields CDR1 SQVTM and CDR2 ANQGSEA.

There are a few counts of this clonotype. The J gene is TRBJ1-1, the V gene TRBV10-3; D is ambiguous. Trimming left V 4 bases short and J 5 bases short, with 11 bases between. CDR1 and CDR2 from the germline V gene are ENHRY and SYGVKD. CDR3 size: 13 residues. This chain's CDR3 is CAISAAERTEAFF. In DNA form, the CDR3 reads TGTGCCATCAGTGCTGCCGAGAGGACTGAAGCTTTCTTT.

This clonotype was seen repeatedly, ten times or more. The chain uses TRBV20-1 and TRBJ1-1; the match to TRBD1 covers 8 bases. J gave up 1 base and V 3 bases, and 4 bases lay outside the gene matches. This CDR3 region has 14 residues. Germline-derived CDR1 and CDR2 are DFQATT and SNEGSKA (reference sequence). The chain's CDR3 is CSARRDRPNTEAFF. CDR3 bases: TGCAGTGCTAGGCGGGACAGGCCGAACACTGAAGCTTTCTTT.

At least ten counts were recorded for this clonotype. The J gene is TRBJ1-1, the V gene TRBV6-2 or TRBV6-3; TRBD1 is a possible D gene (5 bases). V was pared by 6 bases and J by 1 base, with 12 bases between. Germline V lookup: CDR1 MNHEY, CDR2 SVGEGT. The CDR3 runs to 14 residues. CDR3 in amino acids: CASRSRTGNTEAFF. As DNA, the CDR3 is TGTGCCAGCAGATCCAGAACAGGGAACACTGAAGCTTTCTTT.

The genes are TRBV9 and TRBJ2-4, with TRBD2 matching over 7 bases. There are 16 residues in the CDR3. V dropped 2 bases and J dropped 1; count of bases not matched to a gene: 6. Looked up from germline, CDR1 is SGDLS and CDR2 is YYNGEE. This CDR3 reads CASSVDPGRAKNIQYF. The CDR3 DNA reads TGTGCCAGCAGCGTGGATCCCGGGAGGGCCAAAAACATTCAGTACTTC.

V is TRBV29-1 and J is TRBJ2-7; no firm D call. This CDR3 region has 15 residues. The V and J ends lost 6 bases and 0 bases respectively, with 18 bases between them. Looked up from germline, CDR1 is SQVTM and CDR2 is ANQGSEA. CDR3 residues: CSVVERSYSSYEQYF. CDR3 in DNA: TGCAGCGTCGTTGAGAGGTCTTACAGCTCCTACGAGCAGTACTTC.

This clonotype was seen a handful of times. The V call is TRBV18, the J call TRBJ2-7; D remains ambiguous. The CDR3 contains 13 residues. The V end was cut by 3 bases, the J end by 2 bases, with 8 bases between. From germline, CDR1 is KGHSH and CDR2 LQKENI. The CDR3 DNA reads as TGTGCCAGCTCACCGGCAGAGCCCTACGAGCAGTACTTC. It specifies CASSPAEPYEQYF.

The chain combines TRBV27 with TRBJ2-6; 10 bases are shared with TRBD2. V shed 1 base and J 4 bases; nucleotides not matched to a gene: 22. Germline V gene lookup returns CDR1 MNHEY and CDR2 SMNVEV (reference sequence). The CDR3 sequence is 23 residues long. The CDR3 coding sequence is TGTGCCAGCAGTTTATTTAGGGGACTAGCGAATTTAGGCACGGGCGGGGGGGCCAACGTCCTGACTTTC. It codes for CASSLFRGLANLGTGGGANVLTF.

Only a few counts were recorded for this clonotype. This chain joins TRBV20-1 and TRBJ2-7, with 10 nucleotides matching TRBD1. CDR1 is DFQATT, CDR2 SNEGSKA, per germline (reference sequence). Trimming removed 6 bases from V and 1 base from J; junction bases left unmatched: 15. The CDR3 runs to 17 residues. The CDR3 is CSAIDGTGEGGSYEQYF. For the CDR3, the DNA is TGCAGTGCCATAGACGGGACAGGGGAAGGAGGGTCCTACGAGCAGTACTTC.

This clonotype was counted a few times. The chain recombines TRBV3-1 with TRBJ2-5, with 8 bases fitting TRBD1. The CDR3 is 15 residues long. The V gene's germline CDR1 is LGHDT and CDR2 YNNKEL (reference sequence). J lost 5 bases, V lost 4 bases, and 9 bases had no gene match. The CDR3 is CASSPPGGFAETQYF. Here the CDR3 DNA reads TGTGCCAGCAGCCCGCCAGGGGGCTTCGCGGAGACCCAGTACTTC.

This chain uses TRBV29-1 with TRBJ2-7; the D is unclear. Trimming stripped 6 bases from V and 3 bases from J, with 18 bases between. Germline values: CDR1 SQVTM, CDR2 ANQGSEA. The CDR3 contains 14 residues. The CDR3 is CSVTPLGSNYEQYF. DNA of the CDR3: TGCAGCGTGACCCCCCTGGGATCCAACTACGAGCAGTACTTC.

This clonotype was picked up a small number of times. As DNA, the CDR3 is TGTGCCAGCAGTTACGCTCAGGCAAACATTCAGTACTTC. Its translation is CASSYAQANIQYF. The chain combines TRBV6-2 or TRBV6-3 with TRBJ2-4, with D hard to call. The CDR3 has 13 amino acids. CDR1 and CDR2 (germline): MNHEY, SVGEGT. Trimming took 2 bases from V and 6 from J, leaving 8 bases between them.

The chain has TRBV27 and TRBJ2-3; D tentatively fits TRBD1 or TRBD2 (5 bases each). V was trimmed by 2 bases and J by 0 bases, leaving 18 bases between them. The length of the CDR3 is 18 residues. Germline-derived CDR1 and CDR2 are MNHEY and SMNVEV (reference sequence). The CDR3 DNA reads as TGTGCCAGCAGTTTAAAGGGCAGGGACGGAGCTAGCACAGATACGCAGTATTTT. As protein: CASSLKGRDGASTDTQYF.

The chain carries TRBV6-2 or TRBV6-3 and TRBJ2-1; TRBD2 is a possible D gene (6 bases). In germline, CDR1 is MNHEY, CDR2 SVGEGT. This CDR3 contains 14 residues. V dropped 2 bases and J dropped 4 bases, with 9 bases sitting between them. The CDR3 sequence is CASSYVADYNEQFF. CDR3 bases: TGTGCCAGCAGTTACGTAGCGGATTACAATGAGCAGTTCTTC.

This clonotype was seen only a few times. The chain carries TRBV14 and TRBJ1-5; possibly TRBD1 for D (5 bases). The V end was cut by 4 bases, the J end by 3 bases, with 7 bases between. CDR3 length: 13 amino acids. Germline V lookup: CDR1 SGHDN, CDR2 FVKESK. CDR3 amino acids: CASSRQHNQPQHF. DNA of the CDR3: TGTGCCAGCAGCCGACAGCACAATCAGCCCCAGCATTTT. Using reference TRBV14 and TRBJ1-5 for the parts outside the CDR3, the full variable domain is EAGVTQFPSHSVIEKGQTVTLRCDPISGHDNLYWYRRVMGKEIKFLLHFVKESKQDESGMPNNRFLAERTGGTYSTLKVQPAELEDSGVYFCASSRQHNQPQHFGDGTRLSIL.

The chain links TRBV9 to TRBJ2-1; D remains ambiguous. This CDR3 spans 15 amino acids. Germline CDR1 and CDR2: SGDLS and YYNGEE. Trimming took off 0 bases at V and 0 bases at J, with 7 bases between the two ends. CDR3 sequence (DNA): TGTGCCAGCAGCGTAGAACTGTTCTCCTACAATGAGCAGTTCTTC. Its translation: CASSVELFSYNEQFF.

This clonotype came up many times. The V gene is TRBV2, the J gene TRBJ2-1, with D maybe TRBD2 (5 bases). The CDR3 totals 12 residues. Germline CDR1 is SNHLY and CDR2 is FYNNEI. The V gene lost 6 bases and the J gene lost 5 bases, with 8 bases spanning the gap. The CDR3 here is CASRVEDNEQFF. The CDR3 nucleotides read TGTGCCAGCAGGGTGGAGGACAATGAGCAGTTCTTC.

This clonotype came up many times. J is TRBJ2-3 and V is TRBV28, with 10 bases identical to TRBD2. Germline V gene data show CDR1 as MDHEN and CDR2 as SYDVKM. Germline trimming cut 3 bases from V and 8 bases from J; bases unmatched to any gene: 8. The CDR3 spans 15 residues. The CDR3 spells CASSFRLAGEGTQYF. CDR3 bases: TGTGCCAGCAGTTTCCGGCTAGCGGGAGAGGGTACGCAGTATTTT.

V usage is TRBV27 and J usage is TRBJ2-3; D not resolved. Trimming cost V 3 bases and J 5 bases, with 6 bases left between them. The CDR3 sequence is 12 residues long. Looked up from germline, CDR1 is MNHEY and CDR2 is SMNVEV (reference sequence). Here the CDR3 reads CASSFIGDTQYF. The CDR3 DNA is TGTGCCAGCAGTTTTATTGGAGATACGCAGTATTTT.